The next 14 T cell receptor beta chains were all read from a single sample in a study of T cell changes during pregnancy in multiple sclerosis. Only in-frame clones appear in the TCRdb table, and some are missing; sequencing was by immunoSEQ multiplex PCR. The repertoire has 65,000 or so clones, around 90% of them found once; the top ten carry around 2.1%. This material consisted of peripheral blood, taken in the second trimester of pregnancy. The receptors come from a female donor in good health, enrolled as a control in a pregnancy study.

The gene calls are TRBV6-4 and TRBJ2-2, with 9 bases identical to TRBD2. V trimming: 5 bases; J trimming: 5 bases; junction bases outside the gene matches: 6. The CDR3 totals 15 residues. Germline CDR1 is MRHNA and CDR2 is SNTAGT. The CDR3 DNA is TGTGCCAGCAGTTCCCTAGCGGGAAATACCGGGGAGCTGTTTTTT. This codes for CASSSLAGNTGELFF.

The chain is built from TRBV7-2 and TRBJ2-3; tentatively, D is TRBD1 (5 bases). The CDR3 length is 13 residues. V was pared by 5 bases and J by 6 bases, with 12 bases between. The germline CDR1 and CDR2 sequences are SGHTA and FQGNSA. CDR3 DNA: TGTGCCAGCAGCGAACTACCAGGGGATACGCAGTATTTT. Translating it yields CASSELPGDTQYF.

The chain joins TRBV2 to TRBJ1-2; 11 positions match TRBD1. Trimming cost V 4 bases and J 7 bases; bases outside gene matches: 2. CDR3 size: 13 residues. The germline CDR1 and CDR2 sequences are SNHLY and FYNNEI. The CDR3 sequence: CASSGTGGFGYTF. The CDR3 coding sequence is TGTGCCAGCAGTGGGACAGGGGGCTTTGGCTACACCTTC. The variable domain in full, completed from reference TRBV2 and TRBJ1-2, reads EPEVTQTPSHQVTQMGQEVILRCVPISNHLYFYWYRQILGQKVEFLVSFYNNEISEKSEIFDDQFSVERPDGSNFTLKIRSTKLEDSAMYFCASSGTGGFGYTFGSGTRLTVV.

This chain links TRBV10-3 with TRBJ1-5, with D maybe TRBD1 (5 bases). This CDR3 region has 13 residues. CDR1 ENHRY and CDR2 SYGVKD come from the germline V gene. Trimming left V 3 bases short and J 4 bases short, with 7 bases between. The CDR3, as DNA: TGTGCCATCAGTGAAGGGGAAAATCAGCCCCAGCATTTT. Translated, it gives CAISEGENQPQHF.

V and J are TRBV7-2 and TRBJ2-3; unclear D gene. Deletions cut 4 bases from V and 5 bases from J, with 7 bases between. The germline V gene encodes CDR1 SGHTA and CDR2 FQGNSA. The CDR3 has 12 residues. The CDR3 here is CASSSYLDTQYF. Here the CDR3 DNA reads TGTGCCAGCAGCTCCTACCTAGATACGCAGTATTTT.

The chain uses TRBV4-1 and TRBJ2-7; 7 bases fit TRBD2. CDR1 is MGHRA and CDR2 is YSYEKL in the germline V gene. V shed 2 bases, J shed 0 bases, and the junction held 4 bases outside the gene matches. The CDR3 extends over 15 amino acids. In nucleotides, the CDR3 is TGCGCCAGCAGCCAAACGAGCGGGGCCTCCTACGAGCAGTACTTC. This codes for CASSQTSGASYEQYF.

The chain joins TRBV5-1 to TRBJ2-7, with TRBD1 as a possible D gene (6 bases). The germline V gene encodes CDR1 SGHRS and CDR2 YFSETQ. The CDR3 has 17 residues. Trimming removed 3 bases from V and 0 bases from J, with 19 bases in between. The CDR3 reads CASSSKGTPVSSYEQYF. In DNA form, the CDR3 reads TGCGCCAGCAGCTCCAAAGGGACACCGGTAAGCTCCTACGAGCAGTACTTC. The complete variable domain, with remaining parts taken from reference TRBV5-1 and TRBJ2-7, reads KAGVTQTPRYLIKTRGQQVTLSCSPISGHRSVSWYQQTPGQGLQFLFEYFSETQRNKGNFPGRFSGRQFSNSRSEMNVSTLELGDSALYLCASSSKGTPVSSYEQYFGPGTRLTVT.

The chain is built from TRBV6-5 and TRBJ1-2; weak D call: TRBD1 (5 bases). Germline values: CDR1 MNHEY, CDR2 SVGAGI. The CDR3 covers 12 residues. Between the trimmed V and J ends, which lost 7 bases and 4 bases, there was a span of 10 bases. As DNA, the CDR3 is TGTGCCAGCACGGACACCCCCTATGGCTACACCTTC. It specifies CASTDTPYGYTF.

The chain carries TRBV30 and TRBJ2-1; tentatively, D is TRBD2 (6 bases). Germline values: CDR1 GTSNPN, CDR2 SVGIG (reference sequence). Trimming left V 0 bases short and J 7 bases short, with 16 bases between. The CDR3 runs 15 residues. In nucleotides, the CDR3 is TGTGCCTGGAGTGTAGGGGCCGCAGGGAGGAATGAGCAGTTCTTC. Its translation is CAWSVGAAGRNEQFF.

The V and J genes are TRBV2 and TRBJ1-5; possibly TRBD1 for D (5 bases). V gave up 10 bases and J gave up 2 bases, with 12 bases separating them. There are 13 residues in the CDR3. Germline V gene lookup returns CDR1 SNHLY and CDR2 FYNNEI. This CDR3 reads CATTGTGNQPQHF. The DNA of the CDR3 is TGTGCCACCACAGGAACAGGCAATCAGCCCCAGCATTTT.

The chain joins TRBV11-2 to TRBJ1-2; no firm D call. This CDR3 has 17 residues. V lost 0 bases, J lost 2 bases, and 16 bases lay in between. CDR1 and CDR2 from the germline V gene are SGHAT and FQNNGV. The CDR3 DNA is TGTGCCAGCAGCTTAGAAATAGGGTACCGGGGAAACTATGGCTACACCTTC. This sequence encodes CASSLEIGYRGNYGYTF. Together with reference TRBV11-2 and TRBJ1-2, the CDR3 gives the full variable domain: EAGVAQSPRYKIIEKRQSVAFWCNPISGHATLYWYQQILGQGPKLLIQFQNNGVVDDSQLPKDRFSAERLKGVDSTLKIQPAKLEDSAVYLCASSLEIGYRGNYGYTFGSGTRLTVV.

The rearrangement joins TRBV7-9 to TRBJ2-1; D is uncertain. V shed 5 bases and J shed 10 bases, with 15 bases lying between them. Germline loops: CDR1 SEHNR, CDR2 FQNEAQ (reference sequence). The CDR3 consists of 13 residues. CDR3 sequence: CASSPPSFGEQFF. CDR3 nucleotide sequence: TGTGCCAGCAGCCCCCCCTCGTTCGGGGAGCAGTTCTTC.

The sample holds one count of this clone. The J gene is TRBJ1-1, the V gene TRBV9; D unclear. This CDR3 region has 14 residues. The germline CDR1 and CDR2 sequences are SGDLS and YYNGEE. V gave up 3 bases and J gave up 1 base, with 10 bases separating them. CDR3 region: CASSGLYRNTEAFF. Written as DNA, the CDR3 is TGTGCCAGCAGCGGTTTATACAGGAACACTGAAGCTTTCTTT.

The V gene is TRBV7-8, the J gene TRBJ2-1; 14 nucleotides line up with TRBD2. Germline CDR1 reads SGHVS; CDR2 reads FQNEAQ. This CDR3 has 17 residues. Unmatched junction bases numbered 9, after V lost 5 bases and J lost 6 bases. The CDR3 DNA is TGTGCCAGCAGCAGAATCGGACTAGCGGGAGGACCCAATGAGCAGTTCTTC. Protein: CASSRIGLAGGPNEQFF.